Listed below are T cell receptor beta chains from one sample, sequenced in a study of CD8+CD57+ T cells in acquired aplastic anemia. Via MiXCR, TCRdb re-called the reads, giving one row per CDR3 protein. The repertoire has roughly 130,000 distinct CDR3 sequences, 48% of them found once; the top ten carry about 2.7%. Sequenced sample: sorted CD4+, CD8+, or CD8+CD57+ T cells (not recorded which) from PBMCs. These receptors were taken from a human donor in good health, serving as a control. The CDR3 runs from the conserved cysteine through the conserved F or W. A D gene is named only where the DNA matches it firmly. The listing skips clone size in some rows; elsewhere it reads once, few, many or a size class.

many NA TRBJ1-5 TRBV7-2 TGTGCCAGCAGCTTAGTTTCCAATCAGCCCCAGCATTTT CASSLVSNQPQHF
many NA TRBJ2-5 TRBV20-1 TGCAGTGCTACTCGGACAGGGCGGGAGACCCGGTACTTC CSATRTGRETRYF
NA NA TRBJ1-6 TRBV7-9 TGTGCCAGCAGCTTAGGGGCGGGAAATTCACCCCTCCACTTT CASSLGAGNSPLHF
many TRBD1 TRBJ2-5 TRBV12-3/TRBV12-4 TGTGCCAGCAGTTTAGGGCGGACAGGGATGATGACAGAGACCCAGTACTTC CASSLGRTGMMTETQYF
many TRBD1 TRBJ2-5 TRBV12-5 TGTGCTAGTGGTCTCGGGGGACAGGGGATCCTTTTTCAAGAGACCCAGTACTTC CASGLGGQGILFQETQYF
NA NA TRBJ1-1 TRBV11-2 TGTGCCAGCAGCTTACCAGTCGGTGGAGCTTTCTTT CASSLPVGGAFF
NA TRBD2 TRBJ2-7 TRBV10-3 TGTGCCACCAAGGCGGGGGGGCCCATCTCCTACGAGCAGTACTTC CATKAGGPISYEQYF
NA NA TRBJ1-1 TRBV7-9 TGTGCCAGCACCCTAGGGGCCTCGAACACTGAAGCTTTCTTT CASTLGASNTEAFF
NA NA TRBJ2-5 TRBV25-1 TGTGCCAGCAGTTTAGCCGGGGGCCGTGACCAAGAGACCCAGTACTTC CASSLAGGRDQETQYF
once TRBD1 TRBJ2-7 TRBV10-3 TGTGCCATCAGTGAGTCGAAGGACAGGGACTCCTACGAGCAGTACTTC CAISESKDRDSYEQYF
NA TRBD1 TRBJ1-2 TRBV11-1 TGTGCCACCAGCTTAGGAATAGGACAGGGGAAGGACTATGGCTACACCTTC CATSLGIGQGKDYGYTF
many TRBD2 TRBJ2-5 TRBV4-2 TGTGCCAGCAGCCAAGATCAACTAGCGGGGGGCCAAGAGACCCAGTACTTC CASSQDQLAGGQETQYF
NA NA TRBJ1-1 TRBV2 TGTGCCAGCAGTCCCGGACCTGAAGCTTTCTTT CASSPGPEAFF
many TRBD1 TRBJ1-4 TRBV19 TGTGCCAGTAGTCCGGGACAGGGGAGTGAAAAACTGTTTTTT CASSPGQGSEKLFF
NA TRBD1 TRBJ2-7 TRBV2 TGTGCCAGCAGCCCCAAGGGGGGGGCGACAGGGGGCTACGAGCAGTACTTC CASSPKGGATGGYEQYF
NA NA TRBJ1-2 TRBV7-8 TGTGCCAGCAGCTTAACCCGTGGCTACACCTTC CASSLTRGYTF
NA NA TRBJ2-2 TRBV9 TGTGCCAGCAGCATAGGAGGGGCCAGGGGCCTAAACACCGGGGAGCTGTTTTTT CASSIGGARGLNTGELFF
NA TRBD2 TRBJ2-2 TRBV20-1 TGCAGTGCTAGAACCGGACTAGCGGTAAACACCGGGGAGCTGTTTTTT CSARTGLAVNTGELFF
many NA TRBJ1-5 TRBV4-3 TGCGCCAGCAGTCCGAATCAGCCCCAGCATTTT CASSPNQPQHF
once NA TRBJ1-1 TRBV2 TGTGCCAGCAGGGCCGGACGGGCGAACACTGAAGCTTTCTTT CASRAGRANTEAFF
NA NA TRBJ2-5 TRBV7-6 TGTGCCAGCCGTAGCGCATGGGGAAGGGGTAGGGAGACCCAGTACTTC CASRSAWGRGRETQYF
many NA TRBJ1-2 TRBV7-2 TGTGCCAGCAGCTTCACAAGGGACTTTAACTATGGCTACACCTTC CASSFTRDFNYGYTF
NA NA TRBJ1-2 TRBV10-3 TGTGCCATCAGTGAGAGAGGGAACGATGGCTACACCTTC CAISERGNDGYTF
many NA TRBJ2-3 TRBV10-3 TGTGCCTGCCGCCCGGGACCCCAAATCACAGATACGCAGTATTTT CACRPGPQITDTQYF
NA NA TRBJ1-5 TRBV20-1 TGCAGTGCTACCCGTCTTGGTCAGCCCCAGCATTTT CSATRLGQPQHF
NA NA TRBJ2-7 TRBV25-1 TGTGCCAGCAGTGGCTTTCGGACGGATTATGGGGACGAGCAGTACTTC CASSGFRTDYGDEQYF
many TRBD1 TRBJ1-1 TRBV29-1 TGCAGCAGCCGACAGGGGGCTGGTACTGAAGCTTTCTTT CSSRQGAGTEAFF
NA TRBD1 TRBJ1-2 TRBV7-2 TGTGCCAGCAGTCGGGACAGGGGGCAGGGGAATGGCTACACCTTC CASSRDRGQGNGYTF
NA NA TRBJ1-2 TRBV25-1 TGTGCCAGCAGTGAAGGGACATACTATGGCTACACCTTC CASSEGTYYGYTF
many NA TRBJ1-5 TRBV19 TGTGCCAGTAGTATGATACGGGCAGGGCCCGACCTGCCCCAGCATTTT CASSMIRAGPDLPQHF
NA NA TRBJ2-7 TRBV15 TGTGCCACCAGCTCCCGAAGGACAGCTATTTACGAGCAGTACTTC CATSSRRTAIYEQYF
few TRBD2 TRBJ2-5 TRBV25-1 TGTGCCAGCAGTACAGGGGGGGCTAGCGGGGGGTGGGGGGAGACCCAGTACTTC CASSTGGASGGWGETQYF
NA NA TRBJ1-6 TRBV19 TGTGCCAGTAATCGCATGAGCTCCTATAATTCACCCCTCCACTTT CASNRMSSYNSPLHF
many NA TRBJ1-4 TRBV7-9 TGTGCCAGCAGCCTAGGTGGGGTTGTAACTAATGAAAAACTGTTTTTT CASSLGGVVTNEKLFF
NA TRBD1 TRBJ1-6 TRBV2 TGTGCCAGCAGGGGGGACAGTCGAGGATCACCCCTCCACTTT CASRGDSRGSPLHF
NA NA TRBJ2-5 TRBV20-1 TGCAGTGCTAGAGAATGGCTGCACCAAGAGACCCAGTACTTC CSAREWLHQETQYF
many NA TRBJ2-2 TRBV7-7 TGTGCCAGCAGGAGGGACACGAACGCCGGGGAGCTGTTTTTT CASRRDTNAGELFF
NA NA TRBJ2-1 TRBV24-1 TGTGCCACCAGTGATTCGTTCCCCAGGGGTAAACAGTTCTTC CATSDSFPRGKQFF
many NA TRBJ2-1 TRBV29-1 TGCAGCTCACTCCGCCCATCCCAGGGGCAGGAGCAGTTCTTC CSSLRPSQGQEQFF
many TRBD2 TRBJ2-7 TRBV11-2 TGTGCCAGCAGACGAGGGACTAGCGGAGCTAGCTCCTACGAGCAGTACTTC CASRRGTSGASSYEQYF
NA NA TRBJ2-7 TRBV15 TGTGCCACCAGCAGAGATGTGGGGGCGGGCCGGGAGCAGTACTTC CATSRDVGAGREQYF
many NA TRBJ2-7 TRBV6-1 TGTGCCAGCATTGGGGGCCTCCTAGGGAACTCCTACGAGCAGTACTTC CASIGGLLGNSYEQYF
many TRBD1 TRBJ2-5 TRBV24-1 TGTGCCACCAGTGACCCCGGGACAGGGAAAGAGACCCAGTACTTC CATSDPGTGKETQYF
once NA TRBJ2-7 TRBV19 TGTGCCAGTAGTATGACAGGTACGGGGGAGCAGTACTTC CASSMTGTGEQYF
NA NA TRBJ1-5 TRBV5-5 TGTGCCAGCAGCTTTGGGGGTCTGAGCAATCAGCCCCAGCATTTT CASSFGGLSNQPQHF